The 15 T cell receptor beta chains below were found in one sample sequenced in a study of Ad26.COV2.S vaccination and SARS-CoV-2 variants. Generated by immunoSEQ multiplex PCR, the TCRdb table keeps only in-frame clones and is missing some. The sample has 87,000 or so clones; 82% are singletons. Sequenced here: peripheral blood, sampled after recovery from COVID-19. The receptors were sampled from a human donor who had recovered from COVID-19.

The rearrangement uses TRBV7-2 and TRBJ2-2; the match to TRBD2 covers 10 bases. This CDR3 region has 15 residues. Germline V gene data show CDR1 as SGHTA and CDR2 as FQGNSA. The V gene end was trimmed by 8 bases and the J gene end by 2 bases; junction bases not matched to a gene: 5. The CDR3 here is CASRLAGANTGELFF. Here the CDR3 DNA reads TGTGCCAGCCGGCTAGCGGGAGCTAACACCGGGGAGCTGTTTTTT. The entire variable domain, with the rest obtained from reference TRBV7-2 and TRBJ2-2, is as follows: GAGVSQSPSNKVTEKGKDVELRCDPISGHTALYWYRQSLGQGLEFLIYFQGNSAPDKSGLPSDRFSAERTGGSVSTLTIQRTQQEDSAVYLCASRLAGANTGELFFGEGSRLTVL.

J is TRBJ2-3 and V is TRBV27, with TRBD1 identical over 9 bases. Germline V CDR1 and CDR2: MNHEY, SMNVEV (reference sequence). Germline trimming cut 8 bases from V and 3 bases from J; bases unmatched to any gene: 6. The CDR3 runs 14 residues. In DNA form, the CDR3 reads TGTGCCAGCGGAAACGGACAGGGGACAGATACGCAGTATTTT. Translation gives CASGNGQGTDTQYF.

V gene TRBV27 combines with J gene TRBJ2-7, with 7 bases lining up with TRBD2. The length of the CDR3 is 15 residues. Germline loops: CDR1 MNHEY, CDR2 SMNVEV (reference sequence). V lost 5 bases, J lost 4 bases, and 11 bases stayed unmatched. The CDR3 loop is CASSPSGGTTYEQYF. The CDR3 region has the DNA TGTGCCAGCAGTCCGTCCGGGGGGACGACTTACGAGCAGTACTTC.

This chain connects TRBV7-2 to TRBJ2-7; D possibly corresponds to TRBD1 (5 bases). Germline CDR1 SGHTA, CDR2 FQGNSA. This CDR3 comprises 14 residues. Deletions cut 6 bases from V and 2 bases from J, with 14 bases between. The CDR3 spells CASRAQQGTYEQYF. The CDR3 DNA reads as TGTGCCAGCAGGGCTCAGCAGGGCACCTACGAGCAGTACTTC.

The chain is built from TRBV5-1 and TRBJ1-1; possibly TRBD1 for D (6 bases). The CDR3 sequence is 14 residues long. In germline, CDR1 is SGHRS, CDR2 YFSETQ. Trimming left V 5 bases short and J 2 bases short, with 13 bases between. The DNA of the CDR3 is TGCGCCAGCAGGACTACGGGGGCCAACACTGAAGCTTTCTTT. It translates to CASRTTGANTEAFF.

The gene calls are TRBV5-8 and TRBJ1-2; 7 bases match TRBD1. Losses at the gene ends were 4 bases for V and 4 bases for J; bases not matched to a gene: 7. The CDR3 has 14 residues. The germline V gene encodes CDR1 SGHTS and CDR2 YDEGEE. The CDR3 DNA follows: TGTGCCAGCAGCCTGACAGGGTTTATCTATGGCTACACCTTC. Amino acids: CASSLTGFIYGYTF. The entire variable domain, with the rest obtained from reference TRBV5-8 and TRBJ1-2, is as follows: EAGVTQSPTHLIKTRGQQATLRCSPISGHTSVYWYQQALGLGLQFLLWYDEGEERNRGNFPPRFSGRQFPNYSSELNVNALELEDSALYLCASSLTGFIYGYTFGSGTRLTVV.

The chain recombines TRBV11-2 with TRBJ2-1; 8 positions agree with TRBD2. V gave up 3 bases and J gave up 5 bases; unmatched junction bases: 6. In germline, CDR1 is SGHAT, CDR2 FQNNGV. CDR3 size: 15 residues. DNA of the CDR3: TGTGCCAGCAGCTTTCGAGCGGGGGCAAACAATGAGCAGTTCTTC. As protein: CASSFRAGANNEQFF.

V and J are TRBV19 and TRBJ1-5; the D is unclear. Germline CDR1 and CDR2: LNHDA and SQIVND (reference sequence). The CDR3 is made up of 15 amino acids. V gave up 4 bases and J gave up 2 bases, with 12 bases separating them. The CDR3: CASSNLGTGNQPQHF. Written as DNA, the CDR3 is TGTGCCAGTAGTAATCTGGGTACGGGCAATCAGCCCCAGCATTTT.

This clone was detected a few times. The rearrangement links TRBV6-5 to TRBJ2-7, with D perhaps matching TRBD1 or TRBD2 (5 bases each). Looked up from germline, CDR1 is MNHEY and CDR2 is SVGAGI. This CDR3 is 15 amino acids long. Trimming stripped 0 bases from V and 7 bases from J, with 16 bases between. CDR3 DNA sequence: TGTGCCAGCAGTTACTCGACGTCCGGGACGAGTGAGCAGTACTTC. Its protein product is CASSYSTSGTSEQYF.

This chain connects TRBV11-3 to TRBJ1-1; D possibly corresponds to TRBD1 (5 bases). Trimming pared 5 bases from V and 1 base from J, leaving 11 bases between. The CDR3 length is 14 residues. Germline V lookup: CDR1 SGHNT, CDR2 YENEEA. The CDR3 bases are TGTGCCAGCAGCCTACTTAGGGGGAACACTGAAGCTTTCTTT. Translating gives CASSLLRGNTEAFF.

The chain has TRBV7-8 and TRBJ2-5; 9 bases map to TRBD2. This CDR3 spans 17 amino acids. From germline, CDR1 is SGHVS and CDR2 FQNEAQ. V was clipped by 2 bases and J by 5 bases; unmatched bases: 12. The CDR3 region has the DNA TGTGCCAGCAGCTTATACGGCGGGAGGGCCTTCAAGGAGACCCAGTACTTC. Its translation: CASSLYGGRAFKETQYF.

The chain employs TRBV7-3 and TRBJ2-1, with 12 bases lining up with TRBD2. This CDR3 has 16 residues. V trimming: 3 bases; J trimming: 4 bases; junction bases outside the gene matches: 4. The germline gives CDR1 SGHTA, CDR2 FQGTGA. In DNA form, the CDR3 reads TGTGCCAGCAGCTTTCGACTAGCGGGAGTATACAATGAGCAGTTCTTC. Its translation is CASSFRLAGVYNEQFF.

The chain recombines TRBV7-9 with TRBJ2-1; D may be TRBD2 (5 bases). CDR3 length equals 14 residues. Germline CDR1 is SEHNR and CDR2 is FQNEAQ (reference sequence). V lost 3 bases and J lost 4, with 10 bases in between. The CDR3 sequence: CASSFPADYNEQFF. The CDR3 DNA is TGTGCCAGCAGCTTCCCAGCGGATTACAATGAGCAGTTCTTC. Together with reference TRBV7-9 and TRBJ2-1, the CDR3 gives the full variable domain: DTGVSQNPRHKITKRGQNVTFRCDPISEHNRLYWYRQTLGQGPEFLTYFQNEAQLEKSRLLSDRFSAERPKGSFSTLEIQRTEQGDSAMYLCASSFPADYNEQFFGPGTRLTVL.

The gene calls are TRBV28 and TRBJ1-2; 9 bases match TRBD1. Trimming removed 4 bases from V and 2 bases from J; junction bases left unmatched: 2. The germline CDR1 and CDR2 sequences are MDHEN and SYDVKM. There are 14 residues in the CDR3. CDR3 DNA sequence: TGTGCCAGCAGTTGGGGACAGGGAAACTATGGCTACACCTTC. This translates into CASSWGQGNYGYTF.

The V gene is TRBV7-2, the J gene TRBJ2-3, with 10 nucleotides matching TRBD2. The CDR3 has 19 residues. J lost 7 bases, V lost 5 bases, and 21 bases had no gene match. Germline values: CDR1 SGHTA, CDR2 FQGNSA. The CDR3 region is CASSIGRLRGLATGNTQYF. In nucleotides, the CDR3 is TGTGCCAGCAGCATTGGGCGACTACGGGGACTAGCGACTGGGAATACGCAGTATTTT.